A selection of T cell receptor beta chains follows, all from one sample in a study of blood T cell repertoires in COVID-19. Repertoires were generated with immunoSEQ multiplex PCR, while TCRdb's copy carries only in-frame clones and drops some. The sample has 65,000 or so clones; more than 65% are singletons. The sample consisted of peripheral blood. The receptors were gathered from a woman between 65 and 79 years old with acute or convalescent COVID-19. The CDR3 runs from the conserved cysteine through the conserved F or W. The order of the fields is clone size, V gene, J gene, D gene, CDR3 DNA, CDR3 protein. A D gene is named only where the DNA matches it firmly. Expanded clones are given a class, and other clones once, few, many or no size at all.

-	TRBV10-3	TRBJ2-1	TRBD1	TGTGCCAGCGCCGGGACAGGAGACTACAATGAGCAGTTCTTC	CASAGTGDYNEQFF
-	TRBV4-1	TRBJ2-7	-	TGCGCCAGCAGCCACGGCGGGACCTACGAGCAGTACTTC	CASSHGGTYEQYF
-	TRBV18	TRBJ2-5	-	TGTGCCAGCTCGGGGACTGAAGAGACCCAGTACTTC	CASSGTEETQYF
once	TRBV30	TRBJ2-2	TRBD1	TGTGCCTGGGGGACAGGGTCGAGGACCGGGGAGCTGTTTTTT	CAWGTGSRTGELFF
-	TRBV11-3	TRBJ1-1	-	TGTGCCAGCAGCCTGACAGTGAACACTGAAGCTTTCTTT	CASSLTVNTEAFF
few	TRBV6-5	TRBJ2-5	-	TGTGCCAGCACCGTCGGGGGCCAAGAGACCCAGTACTTC	CASTVGGQETQYF
-	TRBV29-1	TRBJ2-7	TRBD1	TGCAGCGTTGATGACAGGGTGGGAGAGCAGTACTTC	CSVDDRVGEQYF
-	TRBV6-5	TRBJ1-3	TRBD1	TGTGCCAGCAGTTATGGGACAGGGGCTGGAAACACCATATATTTT	CASSYGTGAGNTIYF
-	TRBV9	TRBJ2-1	-	TGTGCCAGCAGCGTCCTACAGGGCCCCTACAATGAGCAGTTCTTC	CASSVLQGPYNEQFF
-	TRBV5-8	TRBJ1-2	-	TGTGCCAGCAGCGTTTCGTTTGGAGCTAACTATGGCTACACCTTC	CASSVSFGANYGYTF
-	TRBV6-5	TRBJ1-5	-	TGTGCCATCCGACAGACCCTATATAGCAATCAGCCCCAGCATTTT	CAIRQTLYSNQPQHF
-	TRBV27	TRBJ2-5	TRBD2	TGTGCCAGCAGTAAGGGAGGGTGGCAAGAGACCCAGTACTTC	CASSKGGWQETQYF
-	TRBV29-1	TRBJ2-2	TRBD1	TGCAGCACAAGGGACAGGGGGTACACCGGGGAGCTGTTTTTT	CSTRDRGYTGELFF
-	TRBV30	TRBJ1-6	-	TGTGCCTGGAGTGTCGGCAGGGGAAGCTCACCCCTCCACTTT	CAWSVGRGSSPLHF
-	TRBV6-1	TRBJ2-1	-	TGTGCCAGCAGTGAAATCACAAACAATGAGCAGTTCTTC	CASSEITNNEQFF
-	TRBV18	TRBJ1-1	-	TGTGCCAGCTCACCCCAAATAGGAGTGAACACTGAAGCTTTCTTT	CASSPQIGVNTEAFF
-	TRBV30	TRBJ2-5	-	TGTGCCTGGAGTGTACGGTGGGCTAAAGAGACCCAGTACTTC	CAWSVRWAKETQYF
few	TRBV3-1/TRBV3-2	TRBJ2-2	TRBD2	TGTGCCAGCAGCCAAGTCTCGGGGGGCACCGGGGAGCTGTTTTTT	CASSQVSGGTGELFF
-	TRBV2	TRBJ2-3	-	TGTGCCAGCTTCCGGGACTCCACAGATACGCAGTATTTT	CASFRDSTDTQYF
-	TRBV10-3	TRBJ1-2	-	TGTGCCATCAGTGGATCAGATATCTATGGCTACACCTTC	CAISGSDIYGYTF
-	TRBV7-4	TRBJ2-4	TRBD2	TGTGCCAGCAGCTTAGGAGCGGGAGTAACCAAAAACATTCAGTACTTC	CASSLGAGVTKNIQYF
-	TRBV2	TRBJ2-2	TRBD1	TGTGCCATACACAGGGGGAGTAACACCGGGGAGCTGTTTTTT	CAIHRGSNTGELFF
-	TRBV5-1	TRBJ1-4	-	TGCGCCAGCAGCTTGAACGCCGGCTTCGGGGAAAAACTGTTTTTT	CASSLNAGFGEKLFF
-	TRBV19	TRBJ2-3	-	TGTGCCAGTAGTGTTCCCTTAGATACGCAGTATTTT	CASSVPLDTQYF
-	TRBV7-2	TRBJ2-7	TRBD2	TGTGCCAGCAGCTTAGGGACTAGCGGGACCTACGAGCAGTACTTC	CASSLGTSGTYEQYF
-	TRBV15	TRBJ1-5	-	TGTGCCACCAGCAAACAGGAAAATCAGCCCCAGCATTTT	CATSKQENQPQHF
few	TRBV10-1	TRBJ1-1	TRBD1	TGCGCCAGCAGTGAGGGACAGGGCGCTGAAGCTTTCTTT	CASSEGQGAEAFF
-	TRBV5-1	TRBJ1-6	-	TGCGCCAGCAGCTTGACAACCAATAATTCACCCCTCCACTTT	CASSLTTNNSPLHF
-	TRBV7-9	TRBJ2-1	-	TGTGCCAGCGCGGGGGCCCAAAGCTCCTACAATGAGCAGTTCTTC	CASAGAQSSYNEQFF
-	TRBV7-7	TRBJ2-1	TRBD2	TGTGCCAGCAGCTTATCTAGCGGTCCGCTCAATGAGCAGTTCTTC	CASSLSSGPLNEQFF
-	TRBV5-8	TRBJ2-5	TRBD2	TGTGCCAGCAGACAGCCGGGACTAGCGGGGACCCAGTACTTC	CASRQPGLAGTQYF
-	TRBV27	TRBJ1-6	-	TGTGCCAGCAGTTCCGGACAGCGGGAACCCCTCCACTTT	CASSSGQREPLHF
-	TRBV9	TRBJ1-3	-	TGTGCCAGCAGCGTAGGCAGCGGTCTCCTCTCTGGAAACACCATATATTTT	CASSVGSGLLSGNTIYF
-	TRBV5-6	TRBJ2-7	TRBD1	TGTGCCAGCAGCTCATACAGGGACAGAAGGGCCTACGAGCAGTACTTC	CASSSYRDRRAYEQYF
-	TRBV25-1	TRBJ2-1	TRBD2	TGTGCCAGCAGTGAATATTTCAGCGGGGGGTACAATGAGCAGTTCTTC	CASSEYFSGGYNEQFF
-	TRBV27	TRBJ1-1	-	TGTGCCAGCAGTTTATTCCATAAACAGGGGAACACTGAAGCTTTCTTT	CASSLFHKQGNTEAFF
-	TRBV25-1	TRBJ1-3	-	TGTGCCAGCAGTGACAACCTTGTAGACACCATATATTTT	CASSDNLVDTIYF
-	TRBV6-5	TRBJ2-2	TRBD1	TGTGCCAGCAGAGGGACAGGGAGTGGGACCGGGGAGCTGTTTTTT	CASRGTGSGTGELFF
-	TRBV14	TRBJ1-1	-	TGTGCCAGCAGCCCGGGGGTGAGGAGCTTGAACACTGAAGCTTTCTTT	CASSPGVRSLNTEAFF
-	TRBV10-3	TRBJ2-5	TRBD2	TGTGCCAGCGGGGACTATCAAGAGACCCAGTACTTC	CASGDYQETQYF
-	TRBV3-1/TRBV3-2	TRBJ1-2	-	TGTGCCAGCAGCCAAGATAGGCACAGGAATAGAGAGGGCTACACCTTC	CASSQDRHRNREGYTF
-	TRBV2	TRBJ2-7	TRBD2	TGTGCCAGCAGCCGGGACTATGGCTACGAGCAGTACTTC	CASSRDYGYEQYF
-	TRBV9	TRBJ2-2	-	TGTGCCAGCAGCGTAGGCAGTTTGAACACCGGGGAGCTGTTTTTT	CASSVGSLNTGELFF
-	TRBV5-6	TRBJ1-6	TRBD1	TGTGCCAGCAGCCCTCGGACAGGGAGTGGTTTCTCACCCCTCCACTTT	CASSPRTGSGFSPLHF
-	TRBV5-4	TRBJ2-7	-	TGTGCCAGCAGCTTAGGCAGGGGAATTGGCGAGCAGTACTTC	CASSLGRGIGEQYF
-	TRBV7-2	TRBJ2-3	-	TGTGCCAGCAGCTTAGTTAGTACAGATACGCAGTATTTT	CASSLVSTDTQYF
-	TRBV5-1	TRBJ1-1	-	TGCGCCAGCAGCACGACAGGGAACACTGAAGCTTTCTTT	CASSTTGNTEAFF
-	TRBV4-1	TRBJ2-7	-	TGCGCCAGCAGCCAGGTAGTGAGTACCGAACTTAACGAGCAGTACTTC	CASSQVVSTELNEQYF